A single sample gave rise to the 5 T cell receptor beta chains below, sequenced in a study of cytomegalovirus exposure and HLA in healthy donors. The primer mix had 60 Vbeta and 13 Jbeta primers. Using immunoSEQ multiplex PCR, the repertoire was profiled, and TCRdb retains in-frame clones only, with some absent. Of 130,000 or so clones listed, more than 65% are singletons. The sequenced sample was PBMCs. Receptor source: a man aged 18 to 30 in good health and CMV-seronegative.

The chain uses TRBV6-4 and TRBJ2-1; TRBD2 matches at 7 bases. The V gene end was trimmed by 0 bases and the J gene end by 4 bases; junction bases not matched to a gene: 3. Germline-derived CDR1 and CDR2 are MRHNA and SNTAGT. CDR3 length: 15 residues. For the CDR3, the DNA is TGTGCCAGCAGTGACTCGGGGGAGGGGTACAATGAGCAGTTCTTC. It encodes CASSDSGEGYNEQFF.

The gene calls are TRBV18 and TRBJ1-2; 8 bases fit TRBD1. CDR1 and CDR2 from the germline V gene are KGHSH and LQKENI. This CDR3 region has 15 residues. Trimming at V came to 3 bases and at J to 0 bases, leaving 3 bases not matched to a gene. As DNA, the CDR3 is TGTGCCAGCTCACCCGTGACAGGGGCTAACTATGGCTACACCTTC. Translating it yields CASSPVTGANYGYTF.

The rearrangement uses TRBV4-1 and TRBJ1-2; TRBD1 aligns across 8 bases. Unmatched junction bases numbered 9, after V lost 5 bases and J lost 7 bases. CDR1 is MGHRA and CDR2 is YSYEKL in the germline V gene. This CDR3 comprises 14 residues. This CDR3 is CASSLSQGARGYTF. CDR3 bases: TGCGCCAGCAGCTTAAGTCAGGGGGCGCGTGGCTACACCTTC.

The V and J genes are TRBV5-6 and TRBJ1-6; 8 positions agree with TRBD1. From germline, CDR1 is SGHDT and CDR2 YYEEEE. This CDR3 spans 15 amino acids. J was trimmed by 7 bases and V by 1 base; bases with no gene match: 4. CDR3 coding DNA: TGTGCCAGCAGCTTGTTGGACAGGGTGAATTCACCCCTCCACTTT. This gives the protein CASSLLDRVNSPLHF.

This clone was counted between two and nine times. The chain has TRBV29-1 and TRBJ2-1, with 9 bases identical to TRBD2. Germline V gene lookup returns CDR1 SQVTM and CDR2 ANQGSEA. This CDR3 has 15 amino acids. V was clipped by 1 base and J by 4 bases; unmatched bases: 5. CDR3 bases: TGCAGCGTTGAAGCAGGCGGGGGGGTATACAATGAGCAGTTCTTC. It specifies CSVEAGGGVYNEQFF.